The 13 T cell receptor beta chains below come from one sample, sequenced in a study of monozygotic twins with inflammatory bowel disease. After re-calling the 5' RACE reads, TCRdb lists one entry per CDR3 protein, DNA absent. Its table records 200,000 to 250,000 distinct CDR3 sequences. The sample was blood. The receptors were sampled from a human donor with ulcerative colitis or Crohn's disease, or a healthy co-twin of an affected twin (not recorded which).

The chain links TRBV5-1 to TRBJ1-1; TCRdb's assignment of TRBD1 cannot be checked, as there is no DNA. CDR1 is SGHRS, CDR2 YFSETQ, per germline. This CDR3 has 15 amino acids. The CDR3 loop reads CASSPGTGMNTEAFF.

The rearrangement links TRBV12-3 or TRBV12-4 to TRBJ1-2. CDR3 length: 14 residues. CDR3 residues: CASSFLGPSRGYTF.

The chain uses TRBV4-1 and TRBJ1-1; without DNA, the TCRdb call of TRBD1 cannot be checked. The V gene's germline CDR1 is MGHRA and CDR2 YSYEKL. This CDR3 comprises 14 residues. This CDR3 is CASSLGPGNTEAFF.

The genes are TRBV24-1 and TRBJ2-1; there is no DNA to check the TCRdb D call of TRBD2. CDR1 is KGHDR, CDR2 SFDVKD, per germline. The CDR3 runs 12 residues. CDR3 amino acids: CATSSGSREQFF.

The rearrangement uses TRBV7-2 and TRBJ2-7; TCRdb's D call of TRBD1 is untestable without DNA. The CDR3 extends over 21 amino acids. Germline loops: CDR1 SGHTA, CDR2 FQGNSA. The CDR3 sequence: CASSLQYLRTRLPILSYEQYF.

CDR3 protein: CASSHPFVYSATNEKLFF. V and J are TRBV4-1 and TRBJ1-4. CDR3 length equals 18 residues. Germline V gives CDR1 MGHRA, CDR2 YSYEKL.

The gene calls are TRBV28 and TRBJ1-1; TCRdb proposes TRBD1, but this gene call is untestable without DNA. The germline gives CDR1 MDHEN, CDR2 SYDVKM. This CDR3 is 14 amino acids long. The CDR3 loop is CASIGPGRAGAAFF.

This chain joins TRBV24-1 and TRBJ2-1; the TCRdb call, TRBD1, lacks DNA for checking. The germline CDR1 and CDR2 sequences are KGHDR and SFDVKD. The CDR3 runs 14 residues. The CDR3 sequence is CATYRDRGYIEQFF.

The gene calls are TRBV7-2 and TRBJ2-1. The CDR3 is 15 residues long. Per the germline V gene, CDR1 is SGHTA and CDR2 is FQGNSA. The CDR3 sequence: CASSFGGDSYNEQFF.

V and J are TRBV12-3 or TRBV12-4 and TRBJ1-1; TCRdb returns TRBD1, unconfirmable since there is no DNA. The CDR3 consists of 14 residues. The CDR3 region is CASSWTGGRTEAFF.

The V and J genes are TRBV25-1 and TRBJ2-4; TCRdb names TRBD1, which stays unverified in the absence of DNA. The germline gives CDR1 MGHDK, CDR2 SYGVNS. The CDR3 has 16 amino acids. The CDR3 here is CASSERTGPAKNIQYF. The entire variable domain, with the rest obtained from reference TRBV25-1 and TRBJ2-4, is as follows: EADIYQTPRYLVIGTGKKITLECSQTMGHDKMYWYQQDPGMELHLIHYSYGVNSTEKGDLSSESTVSRIRTEHFPLTLESARPSHTSQYLCASSERTGPAKNIQYFGAGTRLSVL.

The rearrangement links TRBV4-2 to TRBJ2-1; TCRdb calls TRBD2, which cannot be checked without DNA. Germline V gives CDR1 LGHNA, CDR2 YNFKEQ. CDR3 length equals 16 residues. The CDR3 sequence is CASSQVELAGGTEQFF.

V is TRBV24-1 and J is TRBJ2-2; the TCRdb D gene call, TRBD2, has no DNA to confirm it. Germline values: CDR1 KGHDR, CDR2 SFDVKD. The CDR3 has 13 residues. The CDR3 loop reads CATSPTRAGELFF.